This T cell receptor beta chain was sequenced for a study of identical twins. TCRdb itself ran the 5' RACE reads through MiXCR, one entry per CDR3 protein. The profile shows about 470,000 distinct CDR3 sequences, more than 20% of them singletons. Germline lookup yields CDR1 SGHDT and CDR2 YYEEEE. V was cut by 0 bases and J by 3 bases, with 9 bases left in between. This CDR3 has 14 residues. These data also formed part of another study, on T cells expressing NK-cell markers. From that second work: CD8+ T cells in more than five donors included dominant NKG2C+ clonotypes at about 1.0-8%.

The sequencing sample was made of CD4+ T cells sorted from blood. This sequence joins TRBV5-6 and TRBJ1-2; D uncertain. The source of this sequence is a woman aged 18-29 years in good health. CDR3 in amino acids: CASSLAALDYGYTF. DNA for the CDR3: TGTGCCAGCAGCTTGGCGGCTTTGGACTATGGCTACACCTTC.